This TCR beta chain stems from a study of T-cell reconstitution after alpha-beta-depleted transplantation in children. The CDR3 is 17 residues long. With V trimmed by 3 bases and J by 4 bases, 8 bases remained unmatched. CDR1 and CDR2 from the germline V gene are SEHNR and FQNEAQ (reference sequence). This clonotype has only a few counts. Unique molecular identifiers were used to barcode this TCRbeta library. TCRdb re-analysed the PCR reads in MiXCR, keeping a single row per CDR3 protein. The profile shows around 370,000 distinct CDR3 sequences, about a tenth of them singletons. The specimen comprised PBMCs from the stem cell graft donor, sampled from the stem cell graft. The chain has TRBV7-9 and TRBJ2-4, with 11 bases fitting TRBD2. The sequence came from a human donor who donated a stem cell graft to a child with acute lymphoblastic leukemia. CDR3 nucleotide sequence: TGTGCCAGCAGCTTGGGATTGGGACTAGCGGAAAAAAACATTCAGTACTTC. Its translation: CASSLGLGLAEKNIQYF.